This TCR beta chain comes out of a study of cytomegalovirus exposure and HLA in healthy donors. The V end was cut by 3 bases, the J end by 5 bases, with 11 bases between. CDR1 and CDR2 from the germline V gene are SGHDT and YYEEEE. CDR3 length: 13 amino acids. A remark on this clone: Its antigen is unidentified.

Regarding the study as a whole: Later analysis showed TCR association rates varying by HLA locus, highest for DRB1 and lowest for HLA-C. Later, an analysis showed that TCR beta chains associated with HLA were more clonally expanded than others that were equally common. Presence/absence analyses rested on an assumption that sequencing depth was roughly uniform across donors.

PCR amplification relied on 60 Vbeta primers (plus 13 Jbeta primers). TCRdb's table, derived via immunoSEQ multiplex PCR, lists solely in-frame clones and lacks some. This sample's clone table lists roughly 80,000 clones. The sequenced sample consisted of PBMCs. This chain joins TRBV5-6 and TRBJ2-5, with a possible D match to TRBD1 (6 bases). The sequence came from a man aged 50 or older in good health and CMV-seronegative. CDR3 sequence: CASSYGQRETQYF. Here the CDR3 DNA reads TGTGCCAGCAGCTATGGACAGAGGGAGACCCAGTACTTC.